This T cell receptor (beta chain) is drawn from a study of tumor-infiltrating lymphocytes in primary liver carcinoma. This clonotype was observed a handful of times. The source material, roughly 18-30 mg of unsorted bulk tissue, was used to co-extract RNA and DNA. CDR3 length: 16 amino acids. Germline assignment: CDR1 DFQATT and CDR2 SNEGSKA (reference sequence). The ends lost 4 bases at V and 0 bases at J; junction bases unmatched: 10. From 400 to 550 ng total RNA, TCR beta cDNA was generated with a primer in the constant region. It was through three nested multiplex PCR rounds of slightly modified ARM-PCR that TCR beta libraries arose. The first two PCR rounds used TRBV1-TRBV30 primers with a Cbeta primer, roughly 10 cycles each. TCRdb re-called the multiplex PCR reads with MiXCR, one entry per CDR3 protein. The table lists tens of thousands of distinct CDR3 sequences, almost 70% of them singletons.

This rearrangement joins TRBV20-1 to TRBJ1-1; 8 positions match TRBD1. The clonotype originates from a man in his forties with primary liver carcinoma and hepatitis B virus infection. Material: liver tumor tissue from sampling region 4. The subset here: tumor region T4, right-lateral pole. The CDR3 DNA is TGCAGTGCTATCACCGGGACAGGACCCATGAACACTGAAGCTTTCTTT. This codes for CSAITGTGPMNTEAFF.